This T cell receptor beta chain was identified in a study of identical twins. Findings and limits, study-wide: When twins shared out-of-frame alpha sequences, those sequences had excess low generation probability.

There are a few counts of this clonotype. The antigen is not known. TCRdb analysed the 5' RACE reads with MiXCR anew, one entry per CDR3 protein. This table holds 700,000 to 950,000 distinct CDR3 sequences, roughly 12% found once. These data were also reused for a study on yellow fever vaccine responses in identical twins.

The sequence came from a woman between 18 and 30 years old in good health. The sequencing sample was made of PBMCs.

In nucleotides, the CDR3 is TGTGCCAGCAGCTTAAGCGAAAGGACAGGGGGCTTCAATGAGCAGTTCTTC. Its protein is CASSLSERTGGFNEQFF. The chain has TRBV7-3 and TRBJ2-1, with 11 bases that match TRBD1. This CDR3 spans 17 amino acids. Germline V CDR1 and CDR2: SGHTA, FQGTGA. V trimming: 1 base; J trimming: 6 bases; junction bases outside the gene matches: 8.